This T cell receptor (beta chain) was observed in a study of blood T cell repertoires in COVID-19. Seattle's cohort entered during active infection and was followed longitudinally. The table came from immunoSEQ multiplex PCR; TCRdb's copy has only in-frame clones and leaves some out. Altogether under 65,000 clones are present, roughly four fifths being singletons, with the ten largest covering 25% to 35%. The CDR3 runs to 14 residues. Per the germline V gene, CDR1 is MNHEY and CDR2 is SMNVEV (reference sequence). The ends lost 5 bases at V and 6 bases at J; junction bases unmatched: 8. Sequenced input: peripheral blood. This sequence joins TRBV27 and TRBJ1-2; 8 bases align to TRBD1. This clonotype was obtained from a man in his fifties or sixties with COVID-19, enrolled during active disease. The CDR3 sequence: CASSPTGDLNGYTF. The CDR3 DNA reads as TGTGCCAGCAGTCCGACAGGGGATCTGAATGGCTACACCTTC.